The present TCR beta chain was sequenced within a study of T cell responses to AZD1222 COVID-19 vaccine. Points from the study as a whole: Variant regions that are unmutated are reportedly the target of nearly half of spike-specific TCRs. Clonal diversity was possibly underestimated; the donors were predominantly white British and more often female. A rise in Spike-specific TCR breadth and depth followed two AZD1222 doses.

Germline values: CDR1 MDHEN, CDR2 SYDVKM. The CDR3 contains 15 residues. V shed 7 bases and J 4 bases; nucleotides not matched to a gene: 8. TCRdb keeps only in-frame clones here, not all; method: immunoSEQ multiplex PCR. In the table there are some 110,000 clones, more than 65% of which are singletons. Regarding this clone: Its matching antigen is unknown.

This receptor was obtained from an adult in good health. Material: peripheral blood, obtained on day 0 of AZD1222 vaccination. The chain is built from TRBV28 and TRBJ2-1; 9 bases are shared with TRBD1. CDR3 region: CASNIPGQGYNEQFF. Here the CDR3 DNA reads TGTGCCAGCAATATACCGGGACAGGGATACAATGAGCAGTTCTTC.